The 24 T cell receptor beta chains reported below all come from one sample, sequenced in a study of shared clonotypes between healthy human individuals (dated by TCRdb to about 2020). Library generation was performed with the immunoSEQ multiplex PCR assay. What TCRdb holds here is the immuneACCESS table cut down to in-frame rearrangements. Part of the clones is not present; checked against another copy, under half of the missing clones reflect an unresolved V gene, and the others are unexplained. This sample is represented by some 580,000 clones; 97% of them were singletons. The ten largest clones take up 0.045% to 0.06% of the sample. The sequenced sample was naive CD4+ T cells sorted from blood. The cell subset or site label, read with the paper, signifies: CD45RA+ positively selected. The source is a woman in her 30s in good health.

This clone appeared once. The CDR3 is CASSSPYSKIMKNTGEQYF. CDR3 coding DNA: TGTGCCAGCAGCTCCCCTTACAGCAAAATCATGAAGAATACGGGCGAGCAGTACTTC. The gene calls are TRBV11-2 and TRBJ2-7; unclear D gene. The CDR3 sequence is 19 residues long. Between the trimmed V and J ends, which lost 4 bases and 6 bases, there was a span of 31 bases. CDR1 and CDR2 from the germline V gene are SGHAT and FQNNGV.

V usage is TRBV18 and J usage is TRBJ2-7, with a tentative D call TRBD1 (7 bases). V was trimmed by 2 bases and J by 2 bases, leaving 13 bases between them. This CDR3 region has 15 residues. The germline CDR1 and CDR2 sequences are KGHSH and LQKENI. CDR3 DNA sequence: TGTGCCAGCTCACCAAAGGAGGGGGCGGCCTACGAGCAGTACTTC. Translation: CASSPKEGAAYEQYF.

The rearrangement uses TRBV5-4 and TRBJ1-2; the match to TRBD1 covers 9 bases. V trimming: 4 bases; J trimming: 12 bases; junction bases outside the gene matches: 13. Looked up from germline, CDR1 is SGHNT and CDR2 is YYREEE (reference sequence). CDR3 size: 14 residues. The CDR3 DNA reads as TGTGCCAGCAGCCAGACGGGACAGGGTGGCCTCCACACCTTC. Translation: CASSQTGQGGLHTF.

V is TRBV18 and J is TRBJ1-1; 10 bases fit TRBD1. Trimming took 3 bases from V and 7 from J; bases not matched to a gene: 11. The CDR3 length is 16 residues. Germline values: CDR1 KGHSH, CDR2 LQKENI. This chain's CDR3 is CASSPAAGQGIFEAFF. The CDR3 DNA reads TGTGCCAGCTCACCCGCCGCGGGACAGGGGATTTTTGAAGCTTTCTTT.

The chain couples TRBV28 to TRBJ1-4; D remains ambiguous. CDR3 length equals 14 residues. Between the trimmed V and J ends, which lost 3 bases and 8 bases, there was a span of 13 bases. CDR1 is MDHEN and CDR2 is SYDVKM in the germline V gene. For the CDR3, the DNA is TGTGCCAGCAGTTTCGGCTTTGACGGCGAAAAACTGTTTTTT. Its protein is CASSFGFDGEKLFF.

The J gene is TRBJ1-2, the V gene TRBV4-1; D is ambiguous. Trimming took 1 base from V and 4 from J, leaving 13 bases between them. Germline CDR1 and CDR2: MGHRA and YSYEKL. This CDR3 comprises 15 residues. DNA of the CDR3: TGCGCCAGCAGCCAAGGTAACTCACCGGGCTATGGCTACACCTTC. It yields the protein CASSQGNSPGYGYTF.

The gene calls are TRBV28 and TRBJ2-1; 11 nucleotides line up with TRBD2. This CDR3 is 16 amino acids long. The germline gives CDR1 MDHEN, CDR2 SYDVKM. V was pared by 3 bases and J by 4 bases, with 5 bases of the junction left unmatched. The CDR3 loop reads CASSFGGTSGYNEQFF. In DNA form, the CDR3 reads TGTGCCAGCAGTTTTGGCGGGACTAGCGGATACAATGAGCAGTTCTTC. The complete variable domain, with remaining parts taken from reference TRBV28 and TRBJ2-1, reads DVKVTQSSRYLVKRTGEKVFLECVQDMDHENMFWYRQDPGLGLRLIYFSYDVKMKEKGDIPEGYSVSREKKERFSLILESASTNQTSMYLCASSFGGTSGYNEQFFGPGTRLTVL.

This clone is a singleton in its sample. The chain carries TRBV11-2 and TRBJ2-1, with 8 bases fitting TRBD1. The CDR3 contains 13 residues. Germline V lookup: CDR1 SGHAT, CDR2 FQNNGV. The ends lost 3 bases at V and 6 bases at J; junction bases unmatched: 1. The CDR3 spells CASSLDRVNEQFF. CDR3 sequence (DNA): TGTGCCAGCAGCTTGGACAGGGTCAATGAGCAGTTCTTC.

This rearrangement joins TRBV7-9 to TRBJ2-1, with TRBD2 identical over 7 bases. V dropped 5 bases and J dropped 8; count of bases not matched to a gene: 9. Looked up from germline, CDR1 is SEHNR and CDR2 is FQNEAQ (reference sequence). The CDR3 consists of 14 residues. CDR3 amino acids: CASSQGTISHEQFF. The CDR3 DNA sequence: TGTGCCAGCAGCCAAGGGACTATCTCTCATGAGCAGTTCTTC.

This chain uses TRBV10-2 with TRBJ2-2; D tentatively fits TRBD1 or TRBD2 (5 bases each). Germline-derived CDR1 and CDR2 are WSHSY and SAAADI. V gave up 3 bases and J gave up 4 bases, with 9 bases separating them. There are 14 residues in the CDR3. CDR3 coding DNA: TGCGCCAGCAGTGACAGGGCGGGCACCGGGGAGCTGTTTTTT. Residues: CASSDRAGTGELFF.

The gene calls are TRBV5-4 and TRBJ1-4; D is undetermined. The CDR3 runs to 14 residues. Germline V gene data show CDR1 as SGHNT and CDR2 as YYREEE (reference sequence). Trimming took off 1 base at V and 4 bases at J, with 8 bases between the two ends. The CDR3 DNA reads TGTGCCAGCAGCTTGCCGAGCGTTAATGAAAAACTGTTTTTT. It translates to CASSLPSVNEKLFF.

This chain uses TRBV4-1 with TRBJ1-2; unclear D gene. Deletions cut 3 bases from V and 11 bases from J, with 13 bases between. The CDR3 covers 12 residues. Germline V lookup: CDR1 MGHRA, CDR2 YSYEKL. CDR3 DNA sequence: TGCGCCAGCAGCCAGAATAAGGCTGAATACACCTTC. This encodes CASSQNKAEYTF.

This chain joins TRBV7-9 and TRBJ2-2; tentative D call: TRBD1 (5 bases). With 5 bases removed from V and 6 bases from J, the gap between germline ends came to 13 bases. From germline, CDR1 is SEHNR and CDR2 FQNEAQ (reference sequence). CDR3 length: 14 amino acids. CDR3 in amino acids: CASSPQGSAGELFF. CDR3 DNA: TGTGCCAGCAGCCCCCAGGGTTCCGCCGGGGAGCTGTTTTTT.

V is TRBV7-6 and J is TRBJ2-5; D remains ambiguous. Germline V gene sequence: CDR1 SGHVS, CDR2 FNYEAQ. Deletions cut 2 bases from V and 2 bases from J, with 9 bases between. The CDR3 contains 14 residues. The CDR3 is CASSLTYRQETQYF. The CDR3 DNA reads TGTGCCAGCAGCTTAACCTACAGACAAGAGACCCAGTACTTC.

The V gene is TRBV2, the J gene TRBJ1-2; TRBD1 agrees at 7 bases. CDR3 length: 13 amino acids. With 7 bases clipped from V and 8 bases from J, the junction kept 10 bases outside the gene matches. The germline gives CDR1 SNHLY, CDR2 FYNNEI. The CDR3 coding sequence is TGTGCCAGCACCAGGGGACAGTCGAGGGGCTACACCTTC. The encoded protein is CASTRGQSRGYTF.

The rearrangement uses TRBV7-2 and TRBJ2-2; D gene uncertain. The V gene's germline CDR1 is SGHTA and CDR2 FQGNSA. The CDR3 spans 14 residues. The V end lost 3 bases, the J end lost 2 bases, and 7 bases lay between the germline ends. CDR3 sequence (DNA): TGTGCCAGCAGCTTTATGGCTAACACCGGGGAGCTGTTTTTT. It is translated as CASSFMANTGELFF.

The CDR3 protein is CATRLAGGTGELFF. The DNA of the CDR3 is TGTGCCACCCGACTAGCGGGAGGAACCGGGGAGCTGTTTTTT. The V and J genes are TRBV2 and TRBJ2-2; 13 bases fit TRBD2. The ends lost 10 bases at V and 5 bases at J; junction bases unmatched: 4. Germline CDR1 reads SNHLY; CDR2 reads FYNNEI. CDR3 length equals 14 residues.

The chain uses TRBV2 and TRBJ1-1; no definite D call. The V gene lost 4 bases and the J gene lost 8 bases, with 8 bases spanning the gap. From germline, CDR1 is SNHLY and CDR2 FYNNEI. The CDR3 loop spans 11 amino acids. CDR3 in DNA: TGTGCCAGCAGTGCCTTAATAGAAGCTTTCTTT. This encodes CASSALIEAFF.

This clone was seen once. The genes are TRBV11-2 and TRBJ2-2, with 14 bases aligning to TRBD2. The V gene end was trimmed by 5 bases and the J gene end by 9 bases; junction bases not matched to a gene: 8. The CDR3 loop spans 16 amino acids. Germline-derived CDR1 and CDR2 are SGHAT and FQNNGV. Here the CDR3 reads CASSPRLAGGPRELFF. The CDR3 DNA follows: TGTGCCAGCAGCCCCAGACTAGCGGGAGGGCCTCGGGAGCTGTTTTTT.

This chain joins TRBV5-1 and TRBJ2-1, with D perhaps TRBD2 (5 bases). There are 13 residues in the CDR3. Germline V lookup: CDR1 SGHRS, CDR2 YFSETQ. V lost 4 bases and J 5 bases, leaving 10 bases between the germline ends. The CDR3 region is CASSLTRDNEQFF. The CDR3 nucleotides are TGCGCCAGCAGCCTCACTAGAGACAATGAGCAGTTCTTC.

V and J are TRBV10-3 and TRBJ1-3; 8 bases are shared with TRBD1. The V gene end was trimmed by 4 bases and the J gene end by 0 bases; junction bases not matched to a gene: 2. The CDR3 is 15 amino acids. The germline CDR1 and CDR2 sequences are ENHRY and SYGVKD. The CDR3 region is CAISGDRNSGNTIYF. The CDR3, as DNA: TGTGCCATCAGTGGGGACAGGAACTCTGGAAACACCATATATTTT.

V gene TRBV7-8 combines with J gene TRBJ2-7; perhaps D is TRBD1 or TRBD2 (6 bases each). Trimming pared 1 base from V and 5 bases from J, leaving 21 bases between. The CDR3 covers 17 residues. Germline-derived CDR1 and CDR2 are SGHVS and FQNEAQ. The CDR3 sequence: CASSLGGRGRLPNEQYF. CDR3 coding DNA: TGTGCCAGCAGCTTAGGGGGTAGGGGGAGGTTGCCAAACGAGCAGTACTTC.

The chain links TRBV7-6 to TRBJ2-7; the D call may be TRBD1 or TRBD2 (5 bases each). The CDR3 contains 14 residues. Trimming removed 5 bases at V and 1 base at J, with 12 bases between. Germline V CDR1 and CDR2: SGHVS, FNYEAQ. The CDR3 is CASSPGPRSYEQYF. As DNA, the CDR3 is TGTGCCAGCAGCCCGGGACCGCGGTCCTACGAGCAGTACTTC.

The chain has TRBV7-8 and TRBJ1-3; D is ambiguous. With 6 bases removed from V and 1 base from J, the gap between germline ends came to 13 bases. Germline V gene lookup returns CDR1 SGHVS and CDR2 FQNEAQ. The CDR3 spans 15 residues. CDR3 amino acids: CASSKSRVSGNTIYF. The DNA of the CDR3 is TGTGCCAGCAGTAAAAGTAGAGTATCTGGAAACACCATATATTTT.